This TCR beta chain was retrieved from a study of T cell repertoires and HLA-DP antigens. V lost 7 bases, J lost 1 base, and 13 bases lay in between. Germline V gene sequence: CDR1 SGHTA, CDR2 FQGNSA. The CDR3 is 14 amino acids. Average purity of the negatively selected CD4+ T cells was around 98%. Comments on this clone: Its matching antigen is unknown.

Profiling relied on immunoSEQ multiplex PCR, and the TCRdb table lists in-frame clones only, not all of them. The table records around 110,000 clones, almost 95% of them present only once. What was sequenced was CD4+ T cells from PBMCs. The chain couples TRBV7-2 to TRBJ1-1; D call uncertain. The clonotype comes from a woman in her late teens or twenties in good health and CMV-seronegative. The CDR3 nucleotides read TGTGCCAGCAACCTCCCCAGTGCGAACACTGAAGCTTTCTTT. It specifies CASNLPSANTEAFF.